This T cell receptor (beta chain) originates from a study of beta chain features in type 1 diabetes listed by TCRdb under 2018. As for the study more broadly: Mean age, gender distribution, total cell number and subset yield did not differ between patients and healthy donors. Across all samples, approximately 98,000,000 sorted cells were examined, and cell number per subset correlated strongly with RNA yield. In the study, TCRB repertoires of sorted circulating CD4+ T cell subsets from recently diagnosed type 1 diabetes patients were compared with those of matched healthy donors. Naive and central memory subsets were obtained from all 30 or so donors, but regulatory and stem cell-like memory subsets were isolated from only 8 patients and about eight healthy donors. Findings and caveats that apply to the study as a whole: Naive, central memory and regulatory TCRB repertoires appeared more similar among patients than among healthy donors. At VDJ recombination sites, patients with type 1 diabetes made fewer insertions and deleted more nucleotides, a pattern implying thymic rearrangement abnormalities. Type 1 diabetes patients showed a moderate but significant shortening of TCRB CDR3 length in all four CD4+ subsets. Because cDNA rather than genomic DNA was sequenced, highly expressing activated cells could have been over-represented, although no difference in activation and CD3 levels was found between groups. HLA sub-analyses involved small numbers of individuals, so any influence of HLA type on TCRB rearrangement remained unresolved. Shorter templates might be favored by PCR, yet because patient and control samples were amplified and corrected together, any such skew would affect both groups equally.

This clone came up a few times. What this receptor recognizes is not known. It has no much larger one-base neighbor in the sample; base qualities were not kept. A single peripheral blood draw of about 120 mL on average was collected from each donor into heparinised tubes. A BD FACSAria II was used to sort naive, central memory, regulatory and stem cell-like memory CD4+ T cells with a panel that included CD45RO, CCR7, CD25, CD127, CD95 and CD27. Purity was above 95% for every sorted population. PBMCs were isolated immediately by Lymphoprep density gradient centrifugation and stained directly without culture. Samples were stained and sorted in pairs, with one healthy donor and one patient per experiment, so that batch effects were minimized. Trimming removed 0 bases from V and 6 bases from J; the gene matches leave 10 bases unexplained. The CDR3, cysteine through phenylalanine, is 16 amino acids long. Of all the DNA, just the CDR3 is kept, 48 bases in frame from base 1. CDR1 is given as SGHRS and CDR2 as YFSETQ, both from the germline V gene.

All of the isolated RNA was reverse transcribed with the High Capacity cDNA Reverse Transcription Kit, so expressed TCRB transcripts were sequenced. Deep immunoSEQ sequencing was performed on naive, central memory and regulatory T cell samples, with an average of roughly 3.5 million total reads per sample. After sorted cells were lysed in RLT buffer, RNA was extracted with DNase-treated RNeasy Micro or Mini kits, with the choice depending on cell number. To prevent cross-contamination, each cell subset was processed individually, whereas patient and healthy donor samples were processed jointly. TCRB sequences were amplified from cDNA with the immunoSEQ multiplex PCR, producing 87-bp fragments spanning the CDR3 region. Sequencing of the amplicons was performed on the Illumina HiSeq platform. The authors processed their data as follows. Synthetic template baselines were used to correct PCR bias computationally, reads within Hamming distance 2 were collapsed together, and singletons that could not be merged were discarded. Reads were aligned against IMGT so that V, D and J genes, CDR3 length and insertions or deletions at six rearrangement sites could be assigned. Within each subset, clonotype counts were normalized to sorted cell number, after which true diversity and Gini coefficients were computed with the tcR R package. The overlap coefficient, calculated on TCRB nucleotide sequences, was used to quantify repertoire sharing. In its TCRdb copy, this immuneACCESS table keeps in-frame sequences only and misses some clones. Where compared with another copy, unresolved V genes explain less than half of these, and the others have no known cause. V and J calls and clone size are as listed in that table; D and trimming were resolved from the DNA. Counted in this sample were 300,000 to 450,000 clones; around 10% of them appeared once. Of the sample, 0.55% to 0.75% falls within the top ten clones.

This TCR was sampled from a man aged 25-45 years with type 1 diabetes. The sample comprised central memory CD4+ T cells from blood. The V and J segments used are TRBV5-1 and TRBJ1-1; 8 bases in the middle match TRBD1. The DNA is TGCGCCAGCAGCTTGGGGTCAGGGGGCGTGGACCCTGAAGCTTTCTTT. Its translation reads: CASSLGSGGVDPEAFF.